The clone carrying this TCR beta chain has only a few counts. The time point was: blood 4 weeks post-SBRT, at nephrectomy. Stated treatment: 15 Gy SBRT to primary tumor, nephrectomy 4 weeks later. The CDR3 contains 15 residues. Germline-derived CDR1 and CDR2 are MNHNS and SASEGT. J lost 6 bases, V lost 5 bases, and 8 bases had no gene match. This record comes from a study of radiation and T cells in renal cell carcinoma. Measured with immunoSEQ multiplex PCR; TCRdb has only the in-frame clones, and not every one. The sample includes 75,000 to 95,000 clones, approximately 80% of them seen just once. The origin of this receptor is a man aged 45-65 years with renal cell carcinoma. This chain joins TRBV6-1 and TRBJ2-1, with TRBD1 identical over 9 bases. Sequences were derived from blood, sampled from a patient whose treatment included radiotherapy and nephrectomy. CDR3 in DNA: TGTGCCAGCAGTCGCAGGACAGGGGTGATCAATGAGCAGTTCTTC. Protein product: CASSRRTGVINEQFF.